One and the same sample provided the 30 T cell receptor delta chains below, sequenced in a study of γδ T cells in repeated Plasmodium falciparum infection. TCRdb fed the multiplex PCR reads into CATT to redo clone calling. The sample includes 90,000 or so delta-chain clones, less than 1% seen only once; the top ten take more than 9%. Bulk repertoires came from Vgamma9/Vdelta2+ or Vdelta2-negative gammadelta T cells flow-sorted from PBMC. Material: gamma-delta T cells from blood. The receptors derive from a pool of human donors (malaria-infected and uninfected, not separated).

There are many counts of this clone. TCRdb assigns this DNA the protein of a much larger clone, which departs from its translation at residue 15; this likely reflects a read error, and the protein shown comes from translating the DNA. The J gene is TRDJ1, the V gene TRDV2; TRDD3 matches at 9 bases. The CDR3 extends over 16 amino acids. Germline loops: CDR1 GEAIGNYY, CDR2 EKD. The CDR3 sequence: CALRRGYDLYTDKLTF. The CDR3 nucleotides are TGTGCCCTACGACGGGGATACGATCTGTACACCGATAAACTCACCTTT.

This clone appeared a few times. The translation of this DNA and the TCRdb protein of a much larger clone differ at residue 16, probably owing to a read error; the protein shown here is translated from the DNA. This chain uses TRDV2 with TRDJ1; 11 bases match TRDD3. TCRdb supplies no J gene; here it was assigned by aligning the nucleotide sequence to germline. Per germline, CDR1 GEAIGNYY and CDR2 EKD. The CDR3 is 19 residues long. CDR3 sequence reads: CACDTDWGIRGLYTDELIF. For the CDR3, the DNA is TGTGCCTGTGACACCGATTGGGGGATACGAGGGCTGTACACCGATGAACTCATCTTT.

This clone has just a few counts. The protein held in TCRdb is that of a much larger clone and does not match this DNA's translation at residue 17, likely because of a read error; the protein shown is translated from the DNA. The V gene reported is TRDV2; the J gene is uncalled; the table's D call of TRDD3 was not tested on the DNA. Germline CDR1 and CDR2: GEAIGNYY and EKD. This CDR3 is built from 19 residues. This CDR3 reads CACDTLPVAPGENTDKPIF. The CDR3 DNA is TGTGCCTGTGACACTCTCCCTGTCGCCCCGGGGGAAAACACCGATAAACCCATCTTT.

This clone was seen more than once but under ten times. It is likely a read error: a sequence one base away is far more abundant. Additional DNA sequences in this sample encode the identical CDR3. The chain uses TRDV2 and TRDJ1, with a possible D match to TRDD3 (6 bases). TCRdb records no J gene; here it was assigned by comparing the DNA to germline. Germline V gene lookup returns CDR1 GEAIGNYY and CDR2 EKD. Between the trimmed V and J ends, which lost 0 bases and 0 bases, there was a span of 25 bases. CDR3 length equals 20 residues. CDR3 sequence: CACDTAFAGDSPRYTDKLIF. The CDR3 nucleotides are TGTGCCTGTGACACCGCGTTCGCTGGGGACTCCCCGAGGTACACCGATAAACTCATCTTT.

With regard to this clone: This DNA's translation differs at residue 10 from TCRdb's protein, which comes from a much larger clone; a read error is likely, and the protein shown is translated from the DNA. V is TRDV2 and J is TRDJ1, with TRDD3 matching 8 bases. TCRdb leaves out the J gene; it was filled in here by matching the DNA to germline. The V and J ends lost 3 bases and 0 bases, in that order; junction bases with no gene match: 17. CDR1 GEAIGNYY and CDR2 EKD come from the germline V gene. The CDR3 sequence is 19 residues long. The CDR3 DNA is TGTGCCTGTGACCGGGGGATAAGGAACCGGGGGATGGACACCGATAAACTCATCTTT. Protein sequence: CACDRGIRNRGMDTDKLIF.

Concerning this clone itself: TCRdb's entry gives the protein of a much larger clone, which mismatches this DNA's translation at residue 7, likely from a read error; the protein reported here is translated from the DNA. The genes are TRDV2 and TRDJ1; no definite D call. Assignment of the J gene here rests on matching the DNA to germline, because TCRdb gives none. V shed 0 bases and J shed 0 bases, with 13 bases lying between them. This CDR3 has 16 residues. Looked up from germline, CDR1 is GEAIGNYY and CDR2 is EKD. The CDR3 DNA is TGTGCCTGTGACACCGTCATTCCGGGTTACACCGATAAACTCATCTTT. This codes for CACDTVIPGYTDKLIF.

In the case of this clone: This sequence is one base from a far larger clone and is likely a read error. Other DNA variants within this sample encode the same CDR3. The V gene is TRDV2, the J gene TRDJ1, with 10 bases identical to TRDD3. The J gene, left out of TCRdb, was set here by checking the DNA against germline. The CDR3 length is 24 residues. Germline V gene lookup returns CDR1 GEAIGNYY and CDR2 EKD. V was pared by 6 bases and J by 2 bases, with 35 bases of the junction left unmatched. The CDR3 is CACSARSLPRGYWGIGDVTDKLIF. For the CDR3, the DNA is TGTGCCTGTTCGGCCCGCTCCTTGCCTCGGGGTTACTGGGGGATTGGGGATGTGACCGATAAACTCATCTTT.

On this clone itself: The TCRdb protein, from a much larger clone, departs from this DNA's translation at residue 7, likely by read error; the protein shown derives from the DNA. The chain couples TRDV1 to TRDJ1, with 10 bases identical to TRDD3. TCRdb leaves out the J gene; it was filled in here by matching the DNA to germline. The germline V gene encodes CDR1 TSWWSYY and CDR2 QGS. The CDR3 runs to 18 residues. V lost 4 bases and J lost 1; bases outside the gene matches: 12. In DNA, the CDR3 is TGTGCTCTTGGGGTCCCCCCCGGGGGGATACGGTTCACCGATAAACTCATCTTT. It specifies CALGVPPGGIRFTDKLIF.

This clone was seen more than once but under ten times. It differs at one base from a far larger clone, so likely a read error. The sample contains more than one DNA sequence encoding this CDR3. The J gene is TRDJ1, the V gene TRDV2, with D possibly matching TRDD3 (5 bases). The J gene is absent in TCRdb and was assigned here via DNA matching to germline. V was shortened by 4 bases and J by 2 bases, with 34 bases between the two germline ends. Per the germline V gene, CDR1 is GEAIGNYY and CDR2 is EKD. There are 21 residues in the CDR3. The CDR3 DNA reads TGTGCCTGTGATCCCCCCTCCTCCAGGGGGCCTTTGCGACGGGCGACCGATAAACTCATCTTT. Translating gives CACDPPSSRGPLRRATDKLIF.

Of note for this clone: A read error likely explains why the TCRdb protein, taken from a much larger clone, differs from this DNA's translation at residue 4; the protein shown is translated from the DNA. The V gene is TRDV2, the J gene TRDJ1, with 11 bases identical to TRDD3. The length of the CDR3 is 22 residues. CDR1 is GEAIGNYY, CDR2 EKD, per germline. The CDR3 loop is CACNTVVSLRLGDTRGTDKLIF. CDR3 nucleotides: TGTGCCTGTAACACCGTTGTTTCCTTACGTTTGGGGGATACGCGAGGAACCGATAAACTCATCTTT.

This clone was seen only a few times. The translation of this DNA and the TCRdb protein of a much larger clone differ at residue 19, probably owing to a read error; the protein shown here is translated from the DNA. This chain links TRDV1 with TRDJ1; a possible D gene is TRDD2 (5 bases). The CDR3 is made up of 23 amino acids. The germline CDR1 and CDR2 sequences are TSWWSYY and QGS. The CDR3 spells CALGDPLSTAPTYVHQYTNKLIF. In DNA, the CDR3 is TGTGCTCTTGGGGACCCCCTCTCTACGGCCCCAACCTACGTCCATCAGTACACCAATAAACTCATCTTT.

This clone was observed a few times. A read error likely explains this, since a far larger clone differs by one base. The same CDR3 is also encoded by other DNA sequences in this sample. The chain joins TRDV1 to TRDJ1; the D call may be TRDD2 or TRDD3 (6 bases each). With 5 bases removed from V and 0 bases from J, the gap between germline ends came to 25 bases. Germline V gene sequence: CDR1 TSWWSYY, CDR2 QGS. CDR3 length equals 19 residues. The CDR3 DNA reads as TGTGCTCTTGGGAACCTTCCGGGCGGCTGGGGACAGTACACCGATAAACTCATCTTT. It yields the protein CALGNLPGGWGQYTDKLIF.

This clone was seen at least ten times. This DNA's translation differs at residue 15 from TCRdb's protein, which comes from a much larger clone; a read error is likely, and the protein shown is translated from the DNA. The V gene is listed as TRDV2; no J gene was called. This CDR3 is 16 amino acids long. Germline CDR1 is GEAIGNYY and CDR2 is EKD. CDR3 coding DNA: TGTGCCTGTGACACCATTCAAGGTCTAGGGACCGATAAACTCACCTTT. Translated: CACDTIQGLGTDKLTF.

This clone was found a few times. Since a far larger clone is one base different, this is likely a read error. Within the sample, other DNA sequences also encode this same CDR3. The chain is built from TRDV2 and TRDJ1, with TRDD3 matching over 7 bases. From germline, CDR1 is GEAIGNYY and CDR2 EKD. The CDR3 totals 15 residues. CDR3 amino acids: CACDTLGASNDKLIF. The DNA of the CDR3 is TGTGCCTGTGACACTCTGGGGGCCAGTAACGATAAGCTCATCTTT.

As regards this clone: This likely reflects a read error, since a far larger clone is one base away. Other DNA sequences of this sample code for an identical CDR3. This CDR3 is CACDTLLTPTGGDRFGLYTDKLIF. The CDR3 nucleotides read TGTGCCTGCGACACCTTGCTAACACCAACTGGAGGTGACAGGTTCGGCTTGTACACCGATAAACTCATCTTT. The V call is TRDV2, the J call TRDJ1; perhaps TRDD3 as D (5 bases). The germline V gene encodes CDR1 GEAIGNYY and CDR2 EKD. The CDR3 totals 24 residues.

This clone was seen more than once but under ten times. TCRdb assigns this DNA the protein of a much larger clone, which departs from its translation at residue 15; this likely reflects a read error, and the protein shown comes from translating the DNA. The V gene reported is TRDV2; the J gene is uncalled; the table assigns TRDD3, which was not confirmed against the DNA. Germline-derived CDR1 and CDR2 are GEAIGNYY and EKD. The CDR3 has 16 residues. Here the CDR3 reads CACDTRTGGHTDKLTF. The CDR3 nucleotides read TGTGCCTGTGACACCCGTACTGGGGGTCACACCGATAAACTCACCTTT.

In the case of this clone: For this DNA, TCRdb reports the protein of a much larger clone, which diverges at residue 16, most likely from a read error; the protein presented here is translated directly from the DNA. The rearrangement uses TRDV2 and TRDJ1; 13 bases line up with TRDD3. No J gene is reported in TCRdb; it was inferred here by comparing the DNA with germline. The CDR3 has 19 residues. Germline CDR1 GEAIGNYY, CDR2 EKD. Here the CDR3 DNA reads TGTGCCTGTGACACGGTACTACTGGGGGATACGCTGTACTCCGATAGACTCATCTTT. Translating gives CACDTVLLGDTLYSDRLIF.

The table lists this clone with a few counts. A far larger clone is one nucleotide away, so this likely arose from a read error. This specimen includes other DNA sequences encoding the same CDR3. This sequence joins TRDV2 and TRDJ1; maybe TRDD3 (5 bases). No J gene was available from TCRdb, and it was assigned here by a germline match of the DNA. The V end lost 1 base, the J end lost 9 bases, and 17 bases lay between the germline ends. The CDR3 sequence is 14 residues long. Germline V gene lookup returns CDR1 GEAIGNYY and CDR2 EKD. CDR3 sequence (DNA): TGTGCCTGTGACACTGTAATGTCGGGATCTGAACTCATCTTT. Translating it yields CACDTVMSGSELIF.

Points on this clone: This DNA translates differently at residue 18 from the TCRdb protein, which is that of a much larger clone; a read error is likely, and the protein shown is the DNA's own translation. With the J gene uncalled, the V gene is TRDV2; TRDD3 is the table's D call and was not checked against the DNA. The CDR3 consists of 20 residues. The germline V gene encodes CDR1 GEAIGNYY and CDR2 EKD. The CDR3 reads CACDTLVRGTGGSDTDKPIF. The CDR3 DNA sequence: TGTGCCTGTGACACCCTGGTGAGGGGTACTGGGGGATCCGACACCGATAAACCCATCTTT.

Concerning this clone itself: This likely came from a read error, as a far larger clone is one base away. Other nucleotide sequences in the sample specify the same CDR3. The chain joins TRDV1 to TRDJ1; TRDD3 is a possible D gene (6 bases). There are 18 residues in the CDR3. V was shortened by 0 bases and J by 0 bases, with 17 bases between the two germline ends. Germline CDR1 reads TSWWSYY; CDR2 reads QGS. DNA of the CDR3: TGTGCTCTTGGGGAACTTCGCCCAATTTGGGGGTACACCGATAAACTCATCTTT. It is translated as CALGELRPIWGYTDKLIF.

This chain joins TRDV2 and TRDJ1; 9 positions agree with TRDD3. The J gene, left out of TCRdb, was set here by checking the DNA against germline. Per germline, CDR1 GEAIGNYY and CDR2 EKD. V lost 3 bases to trimming and J lost 4 bases; unmatched junction nucleotides: 17. The CDR3 loop spans 18 amino acids. CDR3 amino acids: CACDSLLGDTELGDKLIF. Here the CDR3 DNA reads TGTGCCTGTGACTCATTACTGGGGGACACCGAGTTGGGCGATAAACTCATCTTT.

This clone has only a few counts. This DNA's translation and the protein TCRdb lists, from a much larger clone, do not match at residue 12, likely due to a read error; the protein shown is translated from the DNA. This sequence joins TRDV1 and TRDJ1, with 9 bases that match TRDD3. After removal of 3 bases from V and 4 bases from J, the junction contained 27 bases not matched to a gene. Germline CDR1 reads TSWWSYY; CDR2 reads QGS. The CDR3 sequence is 22 residues long. The CDR3 DNA reads as TGTGCTCTTGGGGACATTTCACGGCCTTCCCAAAGGTGGGGGGATACCGGCGATAAACTCATCTTT. This codes for CALGDISRPSQRWGDTGDKLIF.

There are a few counts of this clone. This likely stems from a read error, as it lies one base from a far larger clone. The sample carries other DNA sequences with the same CDR3. The chain links TRDV1 to TRDJ1; D might be TRDD2 or TRDD3, each matching 7 bases. TCRdb is silent on the J gene; assignment here came from matching the DNA to germline. Trimming took off 2 bases at V and 3 bases at J, with 34 bases between the two ends. Germline V gene sequence: CDR1 TSWWSYY, CDR2 QGS. The CDR3 loop spans 22 amino acids. The CDR3 DNA follows: TGTGCTCTTGGGGAAACCTTTGGTTCCTACGAAGAGGCTGGAGGATACGCCGATAAACTCATCTTT. Its protein product is CALGETFGSYEEAGGYADKLIF.

The sample holds a few counts of this clone. TCRdb attributes to this sequence the protein of a much larger clone, which differs from the DNA translation at residue 5; a read error is likely, and the protein displayed is translated from the DNA. The rearrangement links TRDV2 to TRDJ1; D is ambiguous. Matching the DNA to germline supplied the J gene, which TCRdb does not give. The V end lost 3 bases, the J end lost 6 bases, and 16 bases lay between the germline ends. The CDR3 is made up of 14 amino acids. The V gene's germline CDR1 is GEAIGNYY and CDR2 EKD. The CDR3, as DNA: TGTGCCTGTGACGCGGTTGGGCCGCGGAATAAACTCATCTTT. Its protein product is CACDAVGPRNKLIF.

A word on this clone: The TCRdb protein comes from a much larger clone and disagrees with this DNA's translation at residue 4, likely due to a read error; the protein given here is derived from the DNA. The CDR3 region has the DNA TGTGCCTGTGGCACCGATTCAGGTTTGGGAACCGATAAACTCATCTTT. It encodes CACGTDSGLGTDKLIF. This chain joins TRDV2 and TRDJ1; D not certain. The J gene, missing from TCRdb, was assigned here through DNA to germline matching. CDR1 and CDR2 (germline): GEAIGNYY, EKD. The CDR3 is 16 amino acids.

A word on this clone: The protein TCRdb gives is from a much larger clone and does not agree with this DNA's translation at residue 7, likely a read error; the protein shown here comes from the DNA. The chain uses TRDV2 and TRDJ1; TRDD3 matches at 10 bases. No J segment appears in TCRdb, so it was assigned here by matching the sequence to germline. In germline, CDR1 is GEAIGNYY, CDR2 EKD. CDR3 length equals 18 residues. J lost 0 bases, V lost 0 bases, and 9 bases had no gene match. CDR3: CACDTGVGDTPHTDKLIF. CDR3 bases: TGTGCCTGTGACACCGGGGTGGGGGATACACCCCACACCGATAAACTCATCTTT.

In this sample, this clone turned up a few times. TCRdb's listed protein matches a much larger clone and diverges from this DNA's translation at residue 8, likely through a read error; the protein shown comes from the DNA. This chain joins TRDV2 and TRDJ1; 10 bases match TRDD3. Assignment of the J gene here rests on matching the DNA to germline, because TCRdb gives none. Germline CDR1 and CDR2: GEAIGNYY and EKD. The trim removed 3 bases at V and 0 bases at J, leaving 18 bases unmatched. CDR3 length: 20 amino acids. As DNA, the CDR3 is TGTGCCTGTGACTCCGGGTACCGGGGGATACGCGGGGAAAACACCGATAAACTCATCTTT. It is translated as CACDSGYRGIRGENTDKLIF.

This clone was observed a few times. A far larger clone is a single base away, which makes a read error likely. Other DNA sequences from this sample encode an identical CDR3 as well. The chain joins TRDV3 to TRDJ1, with 8 bases matching TRDD3. This CDR3 contains 23 residues. V trimming: 0 bases; J trimming: 0 bases; junction bases outside the gene matches: 30. Germline CDR1 reads TVYSNPD; CDR2 reads GDNSRS (reference sequence). The CDR3 sequence is CAFRGVRSGLQGGGLLYTDKLIF. In nucleotides, the CDR3 is TGTGCCTTTAGAGGGGTTAGATCGGGCCTACAGGGTGGGGGATTACTGTACACCGATAAACTCATCTTT.

Concerning this clone itself: TCRdb attributes to this sequence the protein of a much larger clone, which differs from the DNA translation at residue 7; a read error is likely, and the protein displayed is translated from the DNA. The rearrangement links TRDV2 to TRDJ1; 11 bases match TRDD3. The J gene, absent from TCRdb, was called here by matching the DNA to germline. Germline lookup yields CDR1 GEAIGNYY and CDR2 EKD. CDR3 length equals 19 residues. V lost 0 bases to trimming and J lost 0 bases; unmatched junction nucleotides: 11. The DNA for the CDR3 is TGTGCCTGTGACACCCTCATACTGGGGGATAGGGGAGACACCGATAAACTCATCTTT. Residues: CACDTLILGDRGDTDKLIF.

The sample holds a few counts of this clone. The protein recorded in TCRdb matches a much larger clone and deviates from this DNA's translation at residue 3, suggesting a read error; the protein here is obtained by translating the DNA. CDR3: CAPGELEAVAGGLYTDKLIF. The CDR3 DNA sequence: TGTGCTCCTGGGGAACTTGAGGCCGTTGCAGGGGGTCTATACACCGATAAACTCATCTTT. The chain links TRDV1 to TRDJ1; D is possibly TRDD3 (6 bases). TCRdb supplies no J gene; here it was assigned by aligning the nucleotide sequence to germline. Germline V CDR1 and CDR2: TSWWSYY, QGS. CDR3 length: 20 residues.